This TCR beta chain was sequenced in a study of T cell changes during pregnancy in multiple sclerosis. Libraries were prepared by immunoSEQ multiplex PCR; TCRdb keeps only in-frame clonotypes and omits some of them. This sample has 20,000 or so clones, with about nine tenths found just once. CDR3 length equals 14 residues. The V end was cut by 1 base, the J end by 5 bases, with 11 bases between. Germline V gene data show CDR1 as SGDLS and CDR2 as YYNGEE. The sequences come from CD4+ T cells from peripheral blood mononuclear cells, collected after pregnancy. The TCR sequence derives from a female donor in good health, enrolled as a control in a pregnancy study. The J gene is TRBJ2-3, the V gene TRBV9, with D unclear. Here the CDR3 DNA reads TGTGCCAGCAGCGTAAGACCGACGGGAGATACGCAGTATTTT. This translates into CASSVRPTGDTQYF.